The 8 T cell receptor beta chains in this list originate from one sample, sequenced in a study of T cells in Graves' hyperthyroidism and ophthalmopathy. TCR beta CDR3 sequences were amplified from RNA transcripts. HTBI primers were the set used in a first-round RT-PCR of the TCR CDR3. MiXCR was run by TCRdb on the multiplex PCR reads, yielding one entry per CDR3 protein. This sample carries fewer than 500,000 distinct CDR3 sequences, under 15% of them seen once, and the ten largest clones take 13%. Sample: blood. All receptors derive from a man aged 18-30 years with Graves' ophthalmopathy.

The V and J genes are TRBV20-1 and TRBJ2-1; 11 positions agree with TRBD2. The V segment lost 5 bases and the J segment 7 bases; nucleotides outside the gene matches: 13. The CDR3 sequence is 16 residues long. The germline gives CDR1 DFQATT, CDR2 SNEGSKA (reference sequence). The CDR3 nucleotides are TGCAGTGCTCCCATAGCGGGAGGGCCGGGAAGGAATGAGCAGTTCTTC. This codes for CSAPIAGGPGRNEQFF.

This clonotype was counted ten times or more. The chain recombines TRBV7-6 with TRBJ2-1; D unresolved. Germline CDR1 is SGHVS and CDR2 is FNYEAQ. V was shortened by 4 bases and J by 15 bases, with 13 bases between the two germline ends. This CDR3 comprises 11 residues. CDR3 sequence (DNA): TGTGCCAGCAGCTCCGGCGAGTGGTCGTTCTTC. The encoded protein is CASSSGEWSFF.

This clonotype has just a few counts. The rearrangement links TRBV4-1 to TRBJ1-1; D may be TRBD1 (6 bases). From germline, CDR1 is MGHRA and CDR2 YSYEKL. The V gene lost 1 base and the J gene lost 11 bases, with 11 bases spanning the gap. The CDR3 is 12 residues long. The CDR3 coding sequence is TGCGCCAGCAGCCAAGTAACAGGGCTGGCTTTCTTT. It encodes CASSQVTGLAFF.

The chain combines TRBV5-1 with TRBJ2-3, with D hard to call. Looked up from germline, CDR1 is SGHRS and CDR2 is YFSETQ. V gave up 4 bases and J gave up 5 bases, with 11 bases separating them. This CDR3 comprises 13 residues. In nucleotides, the CDR3 is TGCGCCAGCAGCCCCCATACCGGAGATACGCAGTATTTT. Protein sequence: CASSPHTGDTQYF.

The chain couples TRBV12-3 or TRBV12-4 to TRBJ2-3, with 9 bases aligning to TRBD2. This CDR3 contains 15 residues. Trimming at V came to 9 bases and at J to 6 bases, leaving 13 bases not matched to a gene. The CDR3 here is CASSIGGGALDTQYF. The CDR3 DNA is TGTGCCAGTAGTATCGGCGGGGGGGCCTTGGATACGCAGTATTTT.

This clonotype was observed a few times. The chain links TRBV6-6 to TRBJ2-7, with D uncertain. The CDR3 length is 12 residues. Germline loops: CDR1 MNHNY, CDR2 SVGAGI (reference sequence). Trimming left V 2 bases short and J 5 bases short, with 7 bases between. The CDR3 DNA is TGTGCCAGCAGTTACCGACCTCACGAGCAGTACTTC. As protein: CASSYRPHEQYF.

The chain couples TRBV6-4 to TRBJ2-1; 12 bases agree with TRBD2. This CDR3 is 16 amino acids long. V gave up 4 bases and J gave up 6 bases; unmatched junction bases: 7. The germline gives CDR1 MRHNA, CDR2 SNTAGT. The CDR3 nucleotides read TGTGCCAGCAGTGCGCAGGGACTAGCGGGTTTCAATGAGCAGTTCTTC. The encoded protein is CASSAQGLAGFNEQFF.

This clonotype was detected ten times or more. This chain uses TRBV6-1 with TRBJ1-1, with D unclear. V lost 5 bases, J lost 1 base, and 11 bases lay in between. The CDR3 is 14 amino acids. CDR1 is MNHNS and CDR2 is SASEGT in the germline V gene. The DNA for the CDR3 is TGTGCCAGCAGTTACGCGGGAGAGAACACTGAAGCTTTCTTT. Protein: CASSYAGENTEAFF.